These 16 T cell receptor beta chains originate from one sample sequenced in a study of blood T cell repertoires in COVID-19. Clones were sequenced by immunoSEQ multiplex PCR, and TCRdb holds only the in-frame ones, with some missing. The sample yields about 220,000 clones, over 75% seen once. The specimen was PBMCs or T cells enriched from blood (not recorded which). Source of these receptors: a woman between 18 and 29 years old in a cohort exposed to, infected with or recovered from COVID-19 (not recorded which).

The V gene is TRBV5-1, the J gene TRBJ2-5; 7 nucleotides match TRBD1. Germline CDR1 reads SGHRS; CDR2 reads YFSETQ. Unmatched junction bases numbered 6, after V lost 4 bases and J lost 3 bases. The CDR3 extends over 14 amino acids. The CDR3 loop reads CASSPRDRKETQYF. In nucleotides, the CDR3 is TGCGCCAGCAGCCCCCGGGACAGAAAAGAGACCCAGTACTTC. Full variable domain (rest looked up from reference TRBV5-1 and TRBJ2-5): KAGVTQTPRYLIKTRGQQVTLSCSPISGHRSVSWYQQTPGQGLQFLFEYFSETQRNKGNFPGRFSGRQFSNSRSEMNVSTLELGDSALYLCASSPRDRKETQYFGPGTRLLVL.

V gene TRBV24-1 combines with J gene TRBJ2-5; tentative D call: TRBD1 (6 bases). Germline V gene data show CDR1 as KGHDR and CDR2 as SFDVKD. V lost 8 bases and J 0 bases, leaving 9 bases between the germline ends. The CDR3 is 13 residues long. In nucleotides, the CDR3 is TGTGCCACCAATCAGGGGTACCAAGAGACCCAGTACTTC. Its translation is CATNQGYQETQYF.

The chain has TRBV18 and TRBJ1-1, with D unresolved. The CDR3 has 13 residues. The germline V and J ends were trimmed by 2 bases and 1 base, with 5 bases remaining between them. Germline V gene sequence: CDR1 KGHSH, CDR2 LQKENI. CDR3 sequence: CASSPVQNTEAFF. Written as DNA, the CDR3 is TGTGCCAGCTCACCAGTCCAGAACACTGAAGCTTTCTTT.

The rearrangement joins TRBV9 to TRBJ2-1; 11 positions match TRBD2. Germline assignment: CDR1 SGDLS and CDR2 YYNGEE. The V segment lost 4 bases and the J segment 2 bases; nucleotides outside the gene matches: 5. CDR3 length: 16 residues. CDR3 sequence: CASSLGTSGTYNEQFF. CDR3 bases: TGTGCCAGCAGCTTGGGGACTAGCGGAACCTACAATGAGCAGTTCTTC.

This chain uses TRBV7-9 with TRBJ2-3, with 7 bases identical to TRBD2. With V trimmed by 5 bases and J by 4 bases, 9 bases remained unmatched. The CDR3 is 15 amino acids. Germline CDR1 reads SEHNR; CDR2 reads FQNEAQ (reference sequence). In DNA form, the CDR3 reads TGTGCCAGCAGCCGGGGCGCGGGAGACCCAGATACGCAGTATTTT. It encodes CASSRGAGDPDTQYF.

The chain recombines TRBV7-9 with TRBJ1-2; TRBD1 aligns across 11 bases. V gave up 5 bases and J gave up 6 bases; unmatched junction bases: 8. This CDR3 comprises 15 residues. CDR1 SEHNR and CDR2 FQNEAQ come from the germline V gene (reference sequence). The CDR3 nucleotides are TGTGCCAGCAGCCCAGGACAGGGGGCCGGAGATGGCTACACCTTC. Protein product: CASSPGQGAGDGYTF.

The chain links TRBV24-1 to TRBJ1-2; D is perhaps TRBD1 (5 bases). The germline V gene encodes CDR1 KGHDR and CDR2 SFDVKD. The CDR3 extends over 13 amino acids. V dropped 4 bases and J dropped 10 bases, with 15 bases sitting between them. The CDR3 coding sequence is TGTGCCACCAGTGACCGACAGACCGGGCCCTACACCTTC. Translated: CATSDRQTGPYTF.

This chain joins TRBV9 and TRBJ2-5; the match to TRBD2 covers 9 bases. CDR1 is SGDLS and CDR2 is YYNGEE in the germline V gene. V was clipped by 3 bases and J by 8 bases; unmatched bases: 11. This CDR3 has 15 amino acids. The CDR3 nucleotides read TGTGCCAGCAGCGAGACTAGCGGCCCACAAGGAACCCAGTACTTC. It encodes CASSETSGPQGTQYF.

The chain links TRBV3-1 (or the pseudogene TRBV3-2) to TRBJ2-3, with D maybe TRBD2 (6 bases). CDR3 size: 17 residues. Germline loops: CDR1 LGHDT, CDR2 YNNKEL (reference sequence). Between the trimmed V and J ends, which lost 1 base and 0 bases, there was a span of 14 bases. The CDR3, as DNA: TGTGCCAGCAGCCAAGGGAGGGCCAGCGGAAGCACAGATACGCAGTATTTT. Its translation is CASSQGRASGSTDTQYF.

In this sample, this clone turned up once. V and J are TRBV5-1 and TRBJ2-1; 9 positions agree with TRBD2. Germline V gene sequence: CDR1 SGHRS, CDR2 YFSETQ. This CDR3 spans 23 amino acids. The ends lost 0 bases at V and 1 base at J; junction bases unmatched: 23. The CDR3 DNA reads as TGCGCCAGCAGCTTGGGACTAGCTCGGTTAGATGTGGGGACTAGCTCGTCCTACAATGAGCAGTTCTTC. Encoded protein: CASSLGLARLDVGTSSSYNEQFF. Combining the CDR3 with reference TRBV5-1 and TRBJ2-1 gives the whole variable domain KAGVTQTPRYLIKTRGQQVTLSCSPISGHRSVSWYQQTPGQGLQFLFEYFSETQRNKGNFPGRFSGRQFSNSRSEMNVSTLELGDSALYLCASSLGLARLDVGTSSSYNEQFFGPGTRLTVL.

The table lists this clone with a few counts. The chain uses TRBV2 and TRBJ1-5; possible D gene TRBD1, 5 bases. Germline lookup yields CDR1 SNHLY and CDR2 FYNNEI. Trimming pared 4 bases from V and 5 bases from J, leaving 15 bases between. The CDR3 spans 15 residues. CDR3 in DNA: TGTGCCAGCAGTGTAGGACAACTATTATATCAGCCCCAGCATTTT. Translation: CASSVGQLLYQPQHF.

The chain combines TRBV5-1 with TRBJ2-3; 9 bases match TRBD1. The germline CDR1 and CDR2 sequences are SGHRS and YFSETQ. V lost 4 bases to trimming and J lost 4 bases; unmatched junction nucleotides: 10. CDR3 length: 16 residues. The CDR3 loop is CASSPGRDRAPDTQYF. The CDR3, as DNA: TGCGCCAGCAGCCCTGGCCGGGACAGGGCCCCAGATACGCAGTATTTT.

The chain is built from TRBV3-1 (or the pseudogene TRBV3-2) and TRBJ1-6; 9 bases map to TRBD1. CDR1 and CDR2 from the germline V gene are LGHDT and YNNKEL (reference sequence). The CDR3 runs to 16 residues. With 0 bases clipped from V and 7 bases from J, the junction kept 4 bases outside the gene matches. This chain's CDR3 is CASSQDGTGWNSPLHF. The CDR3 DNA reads TGTGCCAGCAGCCAAGACGGGACAGGGTGGAATTCACCCCTCCACTTT.

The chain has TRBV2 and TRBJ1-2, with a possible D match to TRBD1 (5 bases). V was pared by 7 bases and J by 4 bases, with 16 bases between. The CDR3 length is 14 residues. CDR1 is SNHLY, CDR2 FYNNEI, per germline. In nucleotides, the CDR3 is TGTGCCAGCAACCAAAACGACAGACTCTATGGCTACACCTTC. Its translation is CASNQNDRLYGYTF. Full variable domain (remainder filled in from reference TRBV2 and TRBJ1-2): EPEVTQTPSHQVTQMGQEVILRCVPISNHLYFYWYRQILGQKVEFLVSFYNNEISEKSEIFDDQFSVERPDGSNFTLKIRSTKLEDSAMYFCASNQNDRLYGYTFGSGTRLTVV.

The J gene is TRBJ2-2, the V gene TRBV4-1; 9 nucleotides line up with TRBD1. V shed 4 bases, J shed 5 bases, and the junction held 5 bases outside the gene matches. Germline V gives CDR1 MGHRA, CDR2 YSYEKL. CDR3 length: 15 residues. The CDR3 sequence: CASSRTGTGTGELFF. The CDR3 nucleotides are TGCGCCAGCAGCCGCACCGGGACAGGGACCGGGGAGCTGTTTTTT.

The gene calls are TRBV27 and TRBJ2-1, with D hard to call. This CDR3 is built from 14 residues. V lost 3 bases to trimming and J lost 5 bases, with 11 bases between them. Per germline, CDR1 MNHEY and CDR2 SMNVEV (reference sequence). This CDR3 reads CASSFLALHNEQFF. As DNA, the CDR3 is TGTGCCAGCAGTTTTTTGGCTTTACACAATGAGCAGTTCTTC.